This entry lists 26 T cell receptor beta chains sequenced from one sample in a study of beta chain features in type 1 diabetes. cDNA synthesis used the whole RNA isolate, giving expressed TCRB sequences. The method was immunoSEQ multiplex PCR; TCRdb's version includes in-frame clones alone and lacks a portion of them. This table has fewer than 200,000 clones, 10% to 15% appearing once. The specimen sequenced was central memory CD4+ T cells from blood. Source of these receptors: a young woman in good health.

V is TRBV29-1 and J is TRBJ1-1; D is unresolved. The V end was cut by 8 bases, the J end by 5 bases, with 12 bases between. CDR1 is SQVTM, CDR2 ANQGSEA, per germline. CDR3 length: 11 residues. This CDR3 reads CSTGSRTEAFF. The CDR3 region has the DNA TGCAGCACGGGGAGTCGGACTGAAGCTTTCTTT.

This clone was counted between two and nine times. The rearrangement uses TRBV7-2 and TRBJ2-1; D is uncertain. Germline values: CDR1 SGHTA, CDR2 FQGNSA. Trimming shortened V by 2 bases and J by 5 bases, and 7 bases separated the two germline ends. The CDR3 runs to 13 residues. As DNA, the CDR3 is TGTGCCAGCAGCTTATTCAGAAACAATGAGCAGTTCTTC. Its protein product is CASSLFRNNEQFF.

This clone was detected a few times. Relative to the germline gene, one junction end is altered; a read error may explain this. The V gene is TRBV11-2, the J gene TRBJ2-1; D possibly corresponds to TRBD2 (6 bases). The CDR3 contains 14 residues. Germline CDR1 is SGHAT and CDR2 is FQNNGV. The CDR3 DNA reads TGCGCCAGCAGCCAAGGCCGGGAGAACAATGAGCAGTTCTTC. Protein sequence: CASSQGRENNEQFF. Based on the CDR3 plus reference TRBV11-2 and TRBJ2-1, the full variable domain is EAGVAQSPRYKIIEKRQSVAFWCNPISGHATLYWYQQILGQGPKLLIQFQNNGVVDDSQLPKDRFSAERLKGVDSTLKIQPAKLEDSAVYLCASSQGRENNEQFFGPGTRLTVL.

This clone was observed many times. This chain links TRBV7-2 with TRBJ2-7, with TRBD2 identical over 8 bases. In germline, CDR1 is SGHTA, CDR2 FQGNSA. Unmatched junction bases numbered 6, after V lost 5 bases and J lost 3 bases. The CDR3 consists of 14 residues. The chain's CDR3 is CASSVTGTSYEQYF. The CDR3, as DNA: TGTGCCAGCAGCGTTACCGGGACTAGCTACGAGCAGTACTTC.

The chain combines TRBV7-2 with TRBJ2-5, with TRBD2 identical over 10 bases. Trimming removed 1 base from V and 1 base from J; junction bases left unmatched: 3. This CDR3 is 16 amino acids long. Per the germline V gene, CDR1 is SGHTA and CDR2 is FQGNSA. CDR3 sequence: CASSLGLAGVQETQYF. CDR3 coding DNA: TGTGCCAGCAGCTTAGGTCTAGCGGGAGTCCAAGAGACCCAGTACTTC.

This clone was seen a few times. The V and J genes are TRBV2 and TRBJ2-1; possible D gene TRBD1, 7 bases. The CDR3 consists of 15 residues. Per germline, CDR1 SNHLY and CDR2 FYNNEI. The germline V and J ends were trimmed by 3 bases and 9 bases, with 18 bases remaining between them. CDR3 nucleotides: TGTGCCAGCAGTGAGAGCAGGGGGGCTGGGATTGAGCAGTTCTTC. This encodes CASSESRGAGIEQFF. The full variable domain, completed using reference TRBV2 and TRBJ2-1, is EPEVTQTPSHQVTQMGQEVILRCVPISNHLYFYWYRQILGQKVEFLVSFYNNEISEKSEIFDDQFSVERPDGSNFTLKIRSTKLEDSAMYFCASSESRGAGIEQFFGPGTRLTVL.

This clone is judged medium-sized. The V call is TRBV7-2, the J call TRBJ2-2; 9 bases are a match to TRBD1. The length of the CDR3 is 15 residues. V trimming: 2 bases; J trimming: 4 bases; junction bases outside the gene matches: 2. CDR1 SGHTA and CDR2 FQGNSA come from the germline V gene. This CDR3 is CASSLTTGGTGELFF. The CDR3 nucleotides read TGTGCCAGCAGCTTAACGACAGGGGGCACCGGGGAGCTGTTTTTT.

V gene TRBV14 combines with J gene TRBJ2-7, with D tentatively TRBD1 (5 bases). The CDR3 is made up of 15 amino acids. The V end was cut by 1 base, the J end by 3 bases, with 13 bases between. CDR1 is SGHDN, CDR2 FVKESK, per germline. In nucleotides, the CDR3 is TGTGCCAGCAGCCAAGGGGTCTCAGGACACTACGAGCAGTACTTC. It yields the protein CASSQGVSGHYEQYF.

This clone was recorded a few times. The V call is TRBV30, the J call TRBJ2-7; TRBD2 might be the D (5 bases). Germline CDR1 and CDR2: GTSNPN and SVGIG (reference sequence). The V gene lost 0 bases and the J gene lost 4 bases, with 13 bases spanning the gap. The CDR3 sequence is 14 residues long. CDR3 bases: TGTGCCTGGAGTGTACCAAGGGAGCGGTACGAGCAGTACTTC. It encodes CAWSVPRERYEQYF.

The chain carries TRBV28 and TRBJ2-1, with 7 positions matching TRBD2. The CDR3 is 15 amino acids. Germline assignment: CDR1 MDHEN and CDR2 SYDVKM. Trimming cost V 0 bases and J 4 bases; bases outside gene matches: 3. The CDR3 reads CASSLWTGGYNEQFF. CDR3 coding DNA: TGTGCCAGCAGTTTATGGACGGGAGGTTACAATGAGCAGTTCTTC.

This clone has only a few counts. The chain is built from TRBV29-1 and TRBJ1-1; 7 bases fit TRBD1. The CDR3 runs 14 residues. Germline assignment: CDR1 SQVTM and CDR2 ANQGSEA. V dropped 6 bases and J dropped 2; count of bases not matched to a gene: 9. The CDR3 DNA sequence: TGCAGCGTGGATCCGGGACAGATCAACACTGAAGCTTTCTTT. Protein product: CSVDPGQINTEAFF.

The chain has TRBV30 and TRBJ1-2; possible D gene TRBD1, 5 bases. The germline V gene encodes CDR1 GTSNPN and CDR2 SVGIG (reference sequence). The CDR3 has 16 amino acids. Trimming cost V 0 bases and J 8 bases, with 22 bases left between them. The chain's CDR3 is CAWSVAGGTTTAGYTF. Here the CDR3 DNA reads TGTGCCTGGAGTGTCGCGGGGGGGACTACGACCGCGGGCTACACCTTC.

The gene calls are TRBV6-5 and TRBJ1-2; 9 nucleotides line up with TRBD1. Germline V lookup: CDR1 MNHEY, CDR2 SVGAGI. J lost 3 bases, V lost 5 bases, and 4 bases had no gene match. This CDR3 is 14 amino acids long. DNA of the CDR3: TGTGCCAGCAGTGAACAGGGGGCCGACTATGGCTACACCTTC. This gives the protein CASSEQGADYGYTF.

CDR3 DNA sequence: TGTGCCTGGAGTGTAAGTTACAATGGTCAGCCCCAGCATTTT. Encoded protein: CAWSVSYNGQPQHF. The chain couples TRBV30 to TRBJ1-5; no reliable D call. Germline CDR1 GTSNPN, CDR2 SVGIG (reference sequence). The CDR3 extends over 14 amino acids. V was trimmed by 0 bases and J by 6 bases, leaving 12 bases between them.

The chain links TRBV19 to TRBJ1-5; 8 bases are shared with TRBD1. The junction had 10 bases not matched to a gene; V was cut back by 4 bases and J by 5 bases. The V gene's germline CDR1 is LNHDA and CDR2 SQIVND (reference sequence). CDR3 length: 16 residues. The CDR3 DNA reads TGTGCCAGTAGTAGTACCGACAGGGGCGCGCATCAGCCCCAGCATTTT. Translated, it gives CASSSTDRGAHQPQHF.

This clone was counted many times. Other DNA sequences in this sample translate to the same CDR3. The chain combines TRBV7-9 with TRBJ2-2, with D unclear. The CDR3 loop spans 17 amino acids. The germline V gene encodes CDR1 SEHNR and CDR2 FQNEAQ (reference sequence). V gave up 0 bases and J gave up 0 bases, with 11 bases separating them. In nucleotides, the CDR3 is TGTGCCAGCAGCTTAGCGTTGGGCCCCGCGAACACCGGGGAGCTGTTTTTT. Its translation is CASSLALGPANTGELFF.

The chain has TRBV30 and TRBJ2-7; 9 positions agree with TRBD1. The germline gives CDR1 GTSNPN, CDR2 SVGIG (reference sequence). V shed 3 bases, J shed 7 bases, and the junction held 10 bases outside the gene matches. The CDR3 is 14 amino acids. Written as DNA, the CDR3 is TGTGCCTGGAGATCGTTCGGACAGGGGAGTGAGCAGTACTTC. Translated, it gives CAWRSFGQGSEQYF.

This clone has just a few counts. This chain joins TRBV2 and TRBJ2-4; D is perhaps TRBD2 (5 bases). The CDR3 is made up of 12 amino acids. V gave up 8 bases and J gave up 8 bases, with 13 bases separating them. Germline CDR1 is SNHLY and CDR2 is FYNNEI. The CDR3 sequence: CASAIRTDIQYF. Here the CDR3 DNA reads TGTGCCAGCGCGATACGGACTGACATTCAGTACTTC.

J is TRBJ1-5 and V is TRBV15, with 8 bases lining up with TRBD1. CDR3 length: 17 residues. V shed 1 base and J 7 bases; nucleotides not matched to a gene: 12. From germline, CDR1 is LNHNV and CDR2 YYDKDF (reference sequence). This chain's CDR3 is CATSRGPGGGGKQPQHF. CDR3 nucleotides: TGTGCCACCAGCAGAGGCCCAGGGGGCGGAGGAAAACAGCCCCAGCATTTT.

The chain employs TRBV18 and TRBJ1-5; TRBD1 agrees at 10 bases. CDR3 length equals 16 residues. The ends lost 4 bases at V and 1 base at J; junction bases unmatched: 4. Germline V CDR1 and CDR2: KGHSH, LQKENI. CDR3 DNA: TGTGCCAGCTCACTTTGGACAGGGGGAAGCAATCAGCCCCAGCATTTT. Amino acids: CASSLWTGGSNQPQHF.

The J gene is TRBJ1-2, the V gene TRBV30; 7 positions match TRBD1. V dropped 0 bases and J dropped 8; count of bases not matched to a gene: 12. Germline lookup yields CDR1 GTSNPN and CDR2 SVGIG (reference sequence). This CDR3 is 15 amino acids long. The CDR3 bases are TGTGCCTGGAGTGTGCGACAGGGACGTTTTCCGGGCTACACCTTC. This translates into CAWSVRQGRFPGYTF.

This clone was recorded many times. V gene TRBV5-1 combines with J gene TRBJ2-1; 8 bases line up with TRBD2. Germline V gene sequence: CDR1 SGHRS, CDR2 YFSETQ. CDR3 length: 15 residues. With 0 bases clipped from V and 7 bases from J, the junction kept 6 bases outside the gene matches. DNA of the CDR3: TGCGCCAGCAGCTTGGTTTCGGGAGGGTCAAATGAGCAGTTCTTC. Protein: CASSLVSGGSNEQFF. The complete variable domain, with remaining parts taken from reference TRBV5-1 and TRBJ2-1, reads KAGVTQTPRYLIKTRGQQVTLSCSPISGHRSVSWYQQTPGQGLQFLFEYFSETQRNKGNFPGRFSGRQFSNSRSEMNVSTLELGDSALYLCASSLVSGGSNEQFFGPGTRLTVL.

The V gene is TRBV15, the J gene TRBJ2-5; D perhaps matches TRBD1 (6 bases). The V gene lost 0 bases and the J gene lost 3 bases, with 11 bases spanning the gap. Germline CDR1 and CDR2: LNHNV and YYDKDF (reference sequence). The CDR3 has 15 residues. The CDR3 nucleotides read TGTGCCACCAGCAGAGATGGACAGTTTGAAGAGACCCAGTACTTC. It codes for CATSRDGQFEETQYF.

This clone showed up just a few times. CDR3: CASTSTGTTNEKLFF. Here the CDR3 DNA reads TGCGCCAGCACCTCAACGGGAACAACTAATGAAAAACTGTTTTTT. This chain links TRBV5-1 with TRBJ1-4; D gene uncertain. V was cut by 6 bases and J by 0 bases, with 12 bases left in between. The germline gives CDR1 SGHRS, CDR2 YFSETQ. This CDR3 has 15 amino acids.

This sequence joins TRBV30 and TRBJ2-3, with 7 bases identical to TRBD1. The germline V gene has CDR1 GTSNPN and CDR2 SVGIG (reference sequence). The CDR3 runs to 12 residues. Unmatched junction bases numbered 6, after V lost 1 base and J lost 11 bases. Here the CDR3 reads CAWSARDRGQYF. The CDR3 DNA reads TGTGCCTGGAGTGCCCGGGACAGAGGGCAGTATTTT. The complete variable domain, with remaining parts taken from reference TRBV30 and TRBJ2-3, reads SQTIHQWPATLVQPVGSPLSLECTVEGTSNPNLYWYRQAAGRGLQLLFYSVGIGQISSEVPQNLSASRPQDRQFILSSKKLLLSDSGFYLCAWSARDRGQYFGPGTRLTVL.

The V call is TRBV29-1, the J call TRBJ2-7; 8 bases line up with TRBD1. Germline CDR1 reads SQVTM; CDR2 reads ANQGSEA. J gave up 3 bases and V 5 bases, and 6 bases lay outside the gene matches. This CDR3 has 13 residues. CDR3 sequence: CSVLRQGNYEQYF. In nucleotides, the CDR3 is TGCAGCGTTTTACGACAGGGGAACTACGAGCAGTACTTC.